Following are 21 T cell receptor beta chains from one sample sequenced in a study of regulatory T cells in long-lasting Graves disease. The time point is: persistent/refractory GD, antithyroid drugs over 5 years with positive TRAb. The authors made the TCR library using RNA they extracted from PBMCs. The authors built TCR beta libraries using iRepertoire HTBI primers and Arm-PCR of CDR3 regions. TCRdb analysed the multiplex PCR reads with MiXCR anew, one entry per CDR3 protein. Among roughly 430,000 distinct CDR3 sequences listed, roughly 21% were seen once. Sequencing used peripheral blood mononuclear cells (PBMCs), obtained when the disease was refractory, from a patient treated with antithyroid drugs. The receptors were sampled from a female donor with Graves disease.

Ten or more counts support this clonotype. The rearrangement links TRBV29-1 to TRBJ2-5; perhaps D is TRBD1 or TRBD2 (5 bases each). V dropped 4 bases and J dropped 1 base, with 10 bases sitting between them. The germline V gene encodes CDR1 SQVTM and CDR2 ANQGSEA. The CDR3 spans 13 residues. CDR3 DNA sequence: TGCAGCGTTGTTGAGGGACCCCAAGAGACCCAGTACTTC. Its protein is CSVVEGPQETQYF.

Ten or more counts support this clonotype. The chain links TRBV2 to TRBJ2-1, with D uncertain. V lost 7 bases and J lost 4, with 8 bases in between. The germline gives CDR1 SNHLY, CDR2 FYNNEI. The CDR3 has 12 amino acids. The CDR3 DNA follows: TGTGCCAGCATTGCCGGGTACAATGAGCAGTTCTTC. It translates to CASIAGYNEQFF.

The gene calls are TRBV6-2 or TRBV6-3 and TRBJ2-1, with D uncertain. Trimming pared 7 bases from V and 5 bases from J, leaving 12 bases between. Germline V gene sequence: CDR1 MNHEY, CDR2 SVGEGT. This CDR3 comprises 13 residues. CDR3 in amino acids: CASTGNTHNEQFF. The CDR3 nucleotides are TGTGCCAGCACTGGGAATACCCACAATGAGCAGTTCTTC.

The chain links TRBV6-1 to TRBJ1-5, with 9 bases identical to TRBD1. J was trimmed by 2 bases and V by 5 bases; bases with no gene match: 7. The CDR3 sequence is 16 residues long. CDR1 MNHNS and CDR2 SASEGT come from the germline V gene. The CDR3 loop reads CASSIKQGAGNQPQHF. Written as DNA, the CDR3 is TGTGCCAGCAGTATAAAACAGGGGGCCGGCAATCAGCCCCAGCATTTT.

This clonotype appeared many times. The chain is built from TRBV28 and TRBJ2-5; 7 positions agree with TRBD2. J lost 7 bases, V lost 6 bases, and 8 bases had no gene match. Germline V gene data show CDR1 as MDHEN and CDR2 as SYDVKM. The CDR3 runs 13 residues. CDR3 sequence (DNA): TGTGCCAGCAGCCCGCCGGGGGAGGGGACCCAGTACTTC. Encoded protein: CASSPPGEGTQYF.

As concerns this clonotype: A single base is all that separates this from a far larger clone, so a read error is likely. This chain uses TRBV7-9 with TRBJ2-7; D unresolved. The germline V gene encodes CDR1 SEHNR and CDR2 FQNEAQ (reference sequence). This CDR3 contains 12 residues. CDR3 loop: CASSLASYGQYF. In nucleotides, the CDR3 is TGTGCCAGCAGCTTAGCATCCTACGGGCAGTACTTC.

V and J are TRBV20-1 and TRBJ2-2; 7 nucleotides line up with TRBD2. Trimming took 6 bases from V and 6 from J; bases not matched to a gene: 10. The CDR3 consists of 14 residues. Germline-derived CDR1 and CDR2 are DFQATT and SNEGSKA (reference sequence). This CDR3 reads CSATRREGPGELFF. As DNA, the CDR3 is TGCAGTGCCACACGTAGGGAGGGCCCCGGGGAGCTGTTTTTT.

This clonotype was counted a few times. J is TRBJ2-2 and V is TRBV25-1; perhaps D is TRBD1 or TRBD2 (6 bases each). Trimming removed 8 bases at V and 5 bases at J, with 18 bases between. This CDR3 comprises 15 residues. Germline CDR1 and CDR2: MGHDK and SYGVNS. The CDR3 nucleotides read TGTGCCAGCCCATCAAGGGGGGCTTGGACCGGGGAGCTGTTTTTT. Amino acid sequence: CASPSRGAWTGELFF.

A few counts support this clonotype. The chain has TRBV30 and TRBJ2-2; D remains ambiguous. The CDR3 has 13 residues. Germline V gene lookup returns CDR1 GTSNPN and CDR2 SVGIG (reference sequence). V was trimmed by 1 base and J by 7 bases, leaving 10 bases between them. The CDR3 nucleotides are TGTGCCTGGAGTGGTCGGTTAGGCGGGGAGCTGTTTTTT. It specifies CAWSGRLGGELFF. Using reference TRBV30 and TRBJ2-2 for the parts outside the CDR3, the full variable domain is SQTIHQWPATLVQPVGSPLSLECTVEGTSNPNLYWYRQAAGRGLQLLFYSVGIGQISSEVPQNLSASRPQDRQFILSSKKLLLSDSGFYLCAWSGRLGGELFFGEGSRLTVL.

The chain couples TRBV15 to TRBJ2-2; the D is unclear. CDR1 and CDR2 (germline): LNHNV, YYDKDF (reference sequence). Trimming removed 0 bases from V and 0 bases from J, with 8 bases in between. This CDR3 has 16 amino acids. CDR3 sequence: CATSREAVTNTGELFF. DNA for the CDR3: TGTGCCACCAGCAGAGAGGCAGTGACGAACACCGGGGAGCTGTTTTTT.

In its sample, this clonotype was seen many times. V usage is TRBV7-9 and J usage is TRBJ2-7; 9 bases are shared with TRBD1. Germline assignment: CDR1 SEHNR and CDR2 FQNEAQ (reference sequence). The CDR3 length is 13 residues. V trimming: 8 bases; J trimming: 6 bases; junction bases outside the gene matches: 8. The CDR3 DNA reads TGTGCCAGCCAACGGGACAGGGTATTCGAGCAGTACTTC. Its protein product is CASQRDRVFEQYF. Full variable domain (rest looked up from reference TRBV7-9 and TRBJ2-7): DTGVSQNPRHKITKRGQNVTFRCDPISEHNRLYWYRQTLGQGPEFLTYFQNEAQLEKSRLLSDRFSAERPKGSFSTLEIQRTEQGDSAMYLCASQRDRVFEQYFGPGTRLTVT.

The rearrangement joins TRBV11-2 to TRBJ2-2, with TRBD2 matching over 13 bases. After removal of 2 bases from V and 4 bases from J, the junction contained 7 bases not matched to a gene. This CDR3 spans 18 amino acids. Germline assignment: CDR1 SGHAT and CDR2 FQNNGV. CDR3 sequence (DNA): TGTGCCAGCAGCTTAAGTACTAGCGGGAGGGGAATCACCGGGGAGCTGTTTTTT. Its protein product is CASSLSTSGRGITGELFF.

This clonotype has at least ten counts. The chain joins TRBV2 to TRBJ2-7, with a tentative D call TRBD2 (7 bases). Germline V lookup: CDR1 SNHLY, CDR2 FYNNEI. The CDR3 length is 16 residues. The V gene lost 6 bases and the J gene lost 6 bases, with 24 bases spanning the gap. Here the CDR3 reads CASRTPGAGEGSEQYF. CDR3 in DNA: TGTGCCAGCAGGACCCCGGGGGCGGGAGAGGGTTCCGAGCAGTACTTC.

This clonotype was observed many times. The chain combines TRBV7-2 with TRBJ2-4; 7 bases align to TRBD2. J gave up 8 bases and V 7 bases, and 14 bases lay outside the gene matches. The CDR3 contains 15 residues. Germline V gene data show CDR1 as SGHTA and CDR2 as FQGNSA. Here the CDR3 reads CASTLSGGSGDIQYF. CDR3 nucleotide sequence: TGTGCCAGCACCCTTAGCGGCGGGAGTGGGGACATTCAGTACTTC.

This clonotype was observed a handful of times. V gene TRBV27 combines with J gene TRBJ2-4, with D maybe TRBD2 (6 bases). The CDR3 sequence is 14 residues long. Per the germline V gene, CDR1 is MNHEY and CDR2 is SMNVEV (reference sequence). Trimming cost V 2 bases and J 6 bases, with 11 bases left between them. The CDR3 is CASSLLSAGNIQYF. The CDR3 DNA sequence: TGTGCCAGCAGTTTACTGTCAGCGGGAAACATTCAGTACTTC.

J is TRBJ2-1 and V is TRBV7-9; 9 bases match TRBD2. J lost 5 bases, V lost 5 bases, and 4 bases had no gene match. The CDR3 loop spans 14 amino acids. Germline V gene data show CDR1 as SEHNR and CDR2 as FQNEAQ (reference sequence). CDR3 region: CASSAGLADNEQFF. The CDR3 bases are TGTGCCAGCAGCGCGGGACTAGCAGACAATGAGCAGTTCTTC.

This clonotype came up many times. V usage is TRBV6-1 and J usage is TRBJ2-1; tentatively, D is TRBD2 (6 bases). The CDR3 totals 16 residues. The ends were cut back, 2 bases at V and 6 bases at J, with 17 bases in the middle. Germline CDR1 and CDR2: MNHNS and SASEGT. This CDR3 reads CASSETSQAAPNEQFF. DNA for the CDR3: TGTGCCAGCAGTGAAACTAGCCAGGCAGCCCCCAATGAGCAGTTCTTC.

This clonotype showed up just a few times. This chain links TRBV5-1 with TRBJ1-1; 7 bases map to TRBD1. After removal of 1 base from V and 3 bases from J, the junction contained 6 bases not matched to a gene. Germline V gene sequence: CDR1 SGHRS, CDR2 YFSETQ. The CDR3 is 15 residues long. The CDR3: CASSLSGQMDTEAFF. The DNA of the CDR3 is TGCGCCAGCAGCTTGTCGGGACAGATGGACACTGAAGCTTTCTTT.

This chain joins TRBV25-1 and TRBJ1-2; D unclear. Trimming cost V 1 base and J 3 bases, with 15 bases left between them. The CDR3 length is 16 residues. Germline assignment: CDR1 MGHDK and CDR2 SYGVNS. Here the CDR3 DNA reads TGTGCCAGCAGTGAATCGGTGAAGGGAGGCGACTATGGCTACACCTTC. The encoded protein is CASSESVKGGDYGYTF.

This chain connects TRBV11-2 to TRBJ1-1, with a tentative D call TRBD1 (5 bases). The ends were cut back, 6 bases at V and 1 base at J, with 9 bases in the middle. Germline-derived CDR1 and CDR2 are SGHAT and FQNNGV. This CDR3 comprises 13 residues. CDR3 protein: CASRVGQNTEAFF. CDR3 DNA: TGTGCCAGCAGGGTTGGACAGAACACTGAAGCTTTCTTT.

The chain couples TRBV27 to TRBJ1-5; D unclear. Germline V CDR1 and CDR2: MNHEY, SMNVEV (reference sequence). Trimming removed 2 bases from V and 9 bases from J, with 11 bases in between. The CDR3 covers 13 residues. CDR3 region: CASSLTVLAPQHF. Written as DNA, the CDR3 is TGTGCCAGCAGTTTAACAGTCCTGGCGCCCCAGCATTTT.